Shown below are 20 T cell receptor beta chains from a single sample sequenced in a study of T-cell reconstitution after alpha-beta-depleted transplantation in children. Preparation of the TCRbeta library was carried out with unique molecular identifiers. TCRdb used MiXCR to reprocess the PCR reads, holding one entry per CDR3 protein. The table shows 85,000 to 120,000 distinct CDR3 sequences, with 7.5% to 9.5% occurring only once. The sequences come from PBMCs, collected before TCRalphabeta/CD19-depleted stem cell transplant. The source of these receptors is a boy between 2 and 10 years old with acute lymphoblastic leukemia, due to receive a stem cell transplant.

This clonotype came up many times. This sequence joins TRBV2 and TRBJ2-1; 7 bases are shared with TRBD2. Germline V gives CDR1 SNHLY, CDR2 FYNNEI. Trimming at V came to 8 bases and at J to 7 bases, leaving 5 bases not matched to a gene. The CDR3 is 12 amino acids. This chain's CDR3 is CASQTSRNEQFF. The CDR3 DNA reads TGTGCCAGCCAGACTAGCAGAAATGAGCAGTTCTTC.

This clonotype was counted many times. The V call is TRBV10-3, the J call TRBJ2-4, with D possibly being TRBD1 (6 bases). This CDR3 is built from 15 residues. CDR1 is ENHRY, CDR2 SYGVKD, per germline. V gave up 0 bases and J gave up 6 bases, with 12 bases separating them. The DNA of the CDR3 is TGTGCCATCAGTGAGTCCGCAGGGGTTAGAAACATTCAGTACTTC. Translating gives CAISESAGVRNIQYF.

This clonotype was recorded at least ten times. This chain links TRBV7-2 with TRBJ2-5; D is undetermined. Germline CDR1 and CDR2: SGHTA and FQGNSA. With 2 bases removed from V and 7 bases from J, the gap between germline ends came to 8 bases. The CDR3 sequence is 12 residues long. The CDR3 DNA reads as TGTGCCAGCAGCTTAAACGTGTTGACCCAGTACTTC. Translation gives CASSLNVLTQYF. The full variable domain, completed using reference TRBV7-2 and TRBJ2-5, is GAGVSQSPSNKVTEKGKDVELRCDPISGHTALYWYRQSLGQGLEFLIYFQGNSAPDKSGLPSDRFSAERTGGSVSTLTIQRTQQEDSAVYLCASSLNVLTQYFGPGTRLLVL.

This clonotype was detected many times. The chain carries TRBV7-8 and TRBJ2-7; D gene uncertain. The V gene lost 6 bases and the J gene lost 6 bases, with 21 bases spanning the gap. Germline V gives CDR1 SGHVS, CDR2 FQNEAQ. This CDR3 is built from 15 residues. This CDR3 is CASRAPAELGFEQYF. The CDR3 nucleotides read TGTGCCAGCAGGGCTCCGGCGGAACTGGGATTCGAGCAGTACTTC.

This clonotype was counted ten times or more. CDR3 in amino acids: CASSVLSGTDTQYF. The CDR3 DNA sequence: TGTGCCAGCAGCGTGCTTTCCGGCACAGATACGCAGTATTTT. This chain links TRBV9 with TRBJ2-3; D not resolved. Trimming shortened V by 2 bases and J by 1 base, and 8 bases separated the two germline ends. The CDR3 is 14 residues long. The germline V gene has CDR1 SGDLS and CDR2 YYNGEE.

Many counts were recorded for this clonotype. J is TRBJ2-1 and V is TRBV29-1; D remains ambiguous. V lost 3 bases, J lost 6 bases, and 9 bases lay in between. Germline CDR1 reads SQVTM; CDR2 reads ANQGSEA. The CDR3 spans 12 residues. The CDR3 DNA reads TGCAGCGTTGAGTCCGGGTCCAATGAGCAGTTCTTC. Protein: CSVESGSNEQFF.

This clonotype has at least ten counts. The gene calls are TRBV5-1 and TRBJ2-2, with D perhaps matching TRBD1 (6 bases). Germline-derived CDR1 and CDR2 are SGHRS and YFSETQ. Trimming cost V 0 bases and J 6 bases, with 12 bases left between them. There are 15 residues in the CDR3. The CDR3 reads CASSLVQGGPGELFF. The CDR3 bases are TGCGCCAGCAGCTTGGTCCAAGGGGGTCCCGGGGAGCTGTTTTTT.

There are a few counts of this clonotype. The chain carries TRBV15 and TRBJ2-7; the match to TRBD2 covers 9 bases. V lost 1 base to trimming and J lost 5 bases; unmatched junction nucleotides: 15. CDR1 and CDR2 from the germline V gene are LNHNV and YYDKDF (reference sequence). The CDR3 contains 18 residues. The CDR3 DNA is TGTGCCACCAGCAGAGGGGGTCCAGGCGCGGGGGGGCCGCACGAGCAGTACTTC. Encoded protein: CATSRGGPGAGGPHEQYF.

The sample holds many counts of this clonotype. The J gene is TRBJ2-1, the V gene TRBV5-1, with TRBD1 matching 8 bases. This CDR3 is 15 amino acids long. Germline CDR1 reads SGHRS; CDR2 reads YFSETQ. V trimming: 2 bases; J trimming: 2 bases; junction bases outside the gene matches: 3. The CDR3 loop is CASSFRQGPYNEQFF. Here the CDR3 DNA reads TGCGCCAGCAGCTTCCGACAGGGGCCCTACAATGAGCAGTTCTTC.

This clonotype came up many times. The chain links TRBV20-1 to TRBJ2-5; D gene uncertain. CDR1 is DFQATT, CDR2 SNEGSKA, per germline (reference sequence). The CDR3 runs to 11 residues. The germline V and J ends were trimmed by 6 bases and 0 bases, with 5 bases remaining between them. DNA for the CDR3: TGCAGTGCGGCGTACCAAGAGACCCAGTACTTC. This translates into CSAAYQETQYF.

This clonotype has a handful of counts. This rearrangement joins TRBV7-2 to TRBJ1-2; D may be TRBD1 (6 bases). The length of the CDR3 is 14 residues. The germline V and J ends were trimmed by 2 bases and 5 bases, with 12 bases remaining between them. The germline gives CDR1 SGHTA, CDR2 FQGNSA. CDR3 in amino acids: CASSLHRAIYGYTF. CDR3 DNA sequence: TGTGCCAGCAGCTTACACAGGGCCATTTATGGCTACACCTTC.

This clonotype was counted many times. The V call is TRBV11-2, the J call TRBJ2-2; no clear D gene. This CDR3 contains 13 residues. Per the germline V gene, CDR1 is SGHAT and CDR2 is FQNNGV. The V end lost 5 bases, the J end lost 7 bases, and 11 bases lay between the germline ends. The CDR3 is CASSKDGVGELFF. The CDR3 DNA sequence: TGTGCCAGCAGCAAAGATGGGGTCGGGGAGCTGTTTTTT.

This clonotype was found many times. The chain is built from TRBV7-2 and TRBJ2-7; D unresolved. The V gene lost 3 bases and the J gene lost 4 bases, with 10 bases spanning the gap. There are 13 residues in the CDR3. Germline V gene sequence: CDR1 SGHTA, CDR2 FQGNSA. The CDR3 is CASSLGWVYEQYF. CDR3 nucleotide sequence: TGTGCCAGCAGCTTGGGTTGGGTTTACGAGCAGTACTTC. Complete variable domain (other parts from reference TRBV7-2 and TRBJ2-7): GAGVSQSPSNKVTEKGKDVELRCDPISGHTALYWYRQSLGQGLEFLIYFQGNSAPDKSGLPSDRFSAERTGGSVSTLTIQRTQQEDSAVYLCASSLGWVYEQYFGPGTRLTVT.

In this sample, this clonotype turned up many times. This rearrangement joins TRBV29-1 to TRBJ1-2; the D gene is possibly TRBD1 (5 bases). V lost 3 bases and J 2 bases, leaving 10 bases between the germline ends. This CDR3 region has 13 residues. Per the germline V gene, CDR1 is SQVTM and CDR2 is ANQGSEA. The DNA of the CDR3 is TGCAGCGTTGAGGAGGGGTCCAACTATGGCTACACCTTC. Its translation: CSVEEGSNYGYTF.

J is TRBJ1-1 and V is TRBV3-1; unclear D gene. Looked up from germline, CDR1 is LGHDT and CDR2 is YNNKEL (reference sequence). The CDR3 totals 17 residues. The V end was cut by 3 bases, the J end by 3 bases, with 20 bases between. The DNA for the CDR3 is TGTGCCAGCAGCCAGGCTACTTACAGTTCGTGGGACACTGAAGCTTTCTTT. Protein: CASSQATYSSWDTEAFF.

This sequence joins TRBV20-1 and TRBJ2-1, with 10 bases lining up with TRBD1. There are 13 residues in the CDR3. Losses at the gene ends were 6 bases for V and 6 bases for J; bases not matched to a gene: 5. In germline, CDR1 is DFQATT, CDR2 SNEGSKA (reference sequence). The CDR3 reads CSAGTGVGNEQFF. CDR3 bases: TGCAGTGCGGGGACAGGGGTGGGCAATGAGCAGTTCTTC.

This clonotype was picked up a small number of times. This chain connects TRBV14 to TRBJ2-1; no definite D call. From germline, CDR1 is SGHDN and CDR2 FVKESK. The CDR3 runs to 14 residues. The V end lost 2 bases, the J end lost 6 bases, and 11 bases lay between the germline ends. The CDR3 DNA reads TGTGCCAGCAGCCAATGGGGTAGGCCCAATGAGCAGTTCTTC. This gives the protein CASSQWGRPNEQFF.

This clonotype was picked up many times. CDR3 coding DNA: TGTGCTAGTGGTTTGCTCCAGGGGCGCGAAAAACTGTTTTTT. Its protein is CASGLLQGREKLFF. This chain uses TRBV12-5 with TRBJ1-4; D possibly corresponds to TRBD1 (6 bases). Germline CDR1 reads LGHNT; CDR2 reads FRNRAP. The CDR3 is 14 amino acids. Trimming removed 2 bases from V and 8 bases from J, with 12 bases in between.

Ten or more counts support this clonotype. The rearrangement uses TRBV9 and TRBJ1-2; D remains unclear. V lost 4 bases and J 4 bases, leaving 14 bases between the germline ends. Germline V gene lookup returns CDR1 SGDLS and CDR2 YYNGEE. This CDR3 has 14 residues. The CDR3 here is CASSSLRRSYGYTF. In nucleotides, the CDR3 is TGTGCCAGCAGCTCCCTCAGGAGATCCTATGGCTACACCTTC.

CDR3 amino acids: CAPPGTSGAINEQFF. The CDR3 nucleotides read TGTGCCCCCCCGGGGACTAGCGGGGCCATCAATGAGCAGTTCTTC. The J gene is TRBJ2-1, the V gene TRBV24-1, with TRBD2 identical over 13 bases. The CDR3 consists of 15 residues. The germline CDR1 and CDR2 sequences are KGHDR and SFDVKD. V trimming: 12 bases; J trimming: 6 bases; junction bases outside the gene matches: 10.